This T cell receptor beta chain stems from a study of T cells in Graves' hyperthyroidism and ophthalmopathy. Trimming left V 6 bases short and J 2 bases short, with 11 bases between. Germline V gene sequence: CDR1 SGHNT, CDR2 YENEEA. CDR3 size: 13 residues. Participants, patients aged 18 to 65, had newly diagnosed hyperthyroidism with a duration under 2 months. Patients showing uncontrolled infection, other autoimmune disease, pregnancy or lactation were ineligible. Fresh peripheral blood, about 9.9 ml, yielded the PBMCs. The TCR beta CDR3 regions underwent amplification using RNA transcripts as the source. HTBI primers were used for first-round RT-PCR of the TCR CDR3. TCRdb analysed the multiplex PCR reads with MiXCR anew, one entry per CDR3 protein. The sample gives more than 300,000 distinct CDR3 sequences, approximately 15% of which show up once; 20% to 25% is in the top ten.

Sequencing was performed on blood. The source is a woman under 40 with Graves' hyperthyroidism. This sequence joins TRBV11-3 and TRBJ2-7; no clear D. CDR3 amino acids: CASSEASPYEQYF. CDR3 DNA sequence: TGTGCCAGCAGTGAGGCGAGCCCCTACGAGCAGTACTTC.